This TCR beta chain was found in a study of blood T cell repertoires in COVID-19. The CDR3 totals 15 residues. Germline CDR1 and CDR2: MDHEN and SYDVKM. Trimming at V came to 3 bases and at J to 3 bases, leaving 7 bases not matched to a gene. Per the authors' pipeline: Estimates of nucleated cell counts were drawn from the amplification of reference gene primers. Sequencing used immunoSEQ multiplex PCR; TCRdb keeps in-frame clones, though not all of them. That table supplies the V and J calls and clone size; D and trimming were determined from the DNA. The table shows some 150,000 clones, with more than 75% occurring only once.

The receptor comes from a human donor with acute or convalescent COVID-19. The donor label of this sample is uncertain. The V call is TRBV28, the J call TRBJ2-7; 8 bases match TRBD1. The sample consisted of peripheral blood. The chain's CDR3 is CASSLVQGAFYEQYF. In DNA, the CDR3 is TGTGCCAGCAGTTTGGTCCAGGGGGCTTTCTACGAGCAGTACTTC.